This T cell receptor (beta chain) comes out of a study of blood T cells in healthy people across ages. Study as a whole: About one barcoded beta molecule per two T cells was captured by template switching. Study findings and constraints: The long-lived group displayed more naive CD4+ cells, plus higher diversity, than the aged donors did.

Together with a sample-barcoded 5' primer, a J-beta primer mix was included in a second PCR lasting 7 to 11 cycles. Each cDNA was tagged by a template-switch adaptor containing 12 random nucleotides. TCRdb redid the calling of the 5' RACE reads with MiXCR, one entry per CDR3 protein. The data hold around 1.5 million distinct CDR3 sequences, with around 36% observed a single time. The CDR3 totals 15 residues. Germline CDR1 and CDR2: SGHTA and FQGNSA. Trimming removed 6 bases from V and 7 bases from J; junction bases left unmatched: 5. This clonotype came up a few times. The antigen is unknown. Sequencing was performed on blood. V and J are TRBV7-2 and TRBJ2-1; TRBD2 matches 14 bases. The receptor's source is a woman under 40 in good health. The CDR3 reads CASRGLAGVFNEQFF. DNA for the CDR3: TGTGCCAGCAGGGGACTAGCGGGAGTTTTTAATGAGCAGTTCTTC.